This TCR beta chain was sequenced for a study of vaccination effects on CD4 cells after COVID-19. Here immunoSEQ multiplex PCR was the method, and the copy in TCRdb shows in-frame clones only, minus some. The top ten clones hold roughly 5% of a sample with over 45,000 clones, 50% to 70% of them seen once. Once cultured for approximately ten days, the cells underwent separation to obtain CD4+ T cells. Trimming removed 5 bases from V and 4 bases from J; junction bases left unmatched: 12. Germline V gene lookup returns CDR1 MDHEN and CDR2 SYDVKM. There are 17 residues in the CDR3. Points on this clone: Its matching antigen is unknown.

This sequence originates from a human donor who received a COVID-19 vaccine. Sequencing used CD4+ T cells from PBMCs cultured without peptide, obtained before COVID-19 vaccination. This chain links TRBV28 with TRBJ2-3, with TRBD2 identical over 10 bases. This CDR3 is CASSPGGLAGVADTQYF. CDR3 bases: TGTGCCAGCAGTCCAGGGGGTCTAGCGGGAGTGGCAGATACGCAGTATTTT.